This TCR beta chain was sequenced during a study of OX40 agonist ivuxolimab in advanced cancers. Study at large: Mean age approximately 66 years, range about 20 to 85; around 80% male. Partial responses were achieved by three patients, one with hepatocellular carcinoma and two with cutaneous melanoma.

Individuals having autoimmune disease history or systemic immunosuppression were not enrolled. Trimming cost V 4 bases and J 4 bases; bases outside gene matches: 4. Germline lookup yields CDR1 SQVTM and CDR2 ANQGSEA. This CDR3 comprises 13 residues. Measured with immunoSEQ multiplex PCR; TCRdb has only the in-frame clones, and not every one. This sample has approximately 80,000 clones, with around 86% found just once. As concerns this clone: The sample holds other DNA sequences that translate to the same CDR3.

The sample here was CD4+ or CD8+ T cells sorted from blood, taken in a trial of the OX40 agonist ivuxolimab. The rearrangement uses TRBV29-1 and TRBJ1-3; 7 bases agree with TRBD1. The clonotype originates from an adult with an advanced solid tumor such as melanoma, head and neck, liver or kidney cancer. This CDR3 is CSVAQGGGNTIYF. CDR3 DNA sequence: TGCAGCGTTGCGCAGGGGGGCGGAAACACCATATATTTT.